A single sample gave rise to the 6 T cell receptor beta chains below, sequenced in a study of shared clonotypes between healthy human individuals (dated by TCRdb to 2018 to 2021). Library preparation employed the immunoSEQ multiplex PCR assay. Sourced from immuneACCESS, this table was stored by TCRdb with only in-frame sequences that have V and J called. A share of the clones is absent; for the studies checked, an unresolved V gene accounts for under half, and the remainder has no known explanation. This sample has about 1.1 million clones in its table, and about 80% of those were observed once. Clones ranked in the top ten supply more than 0.85% of the sample. Specimen: memory CD4+ T cells from PBMCs. The cell subset or site label on this specimen signifies: CD45RA-negative fraction. The receptors here all came from a man between 18 and 35 years old in good health. Some clones in this sample may be carry-over from other donors' samples.

The genes are TRBV30 and TRBJ1-1; 8 bases agree with TRBD1. The CDR3 loop spans 14 amino acids. Germline assignment: CDR1 GTSNPN and CDR2 SVGIG (reference sequence). V lost 1 base, J lost 4 bases, and 5 bases stayed unmatched. The CDR3 nucleotides read TGTGCCTGGAGTGAAGGACAGGGACTCACTGAAGCTTTCTTT. Protein sequence: CAWSEGQGLTEAFF.

As concerns this clone: Other DNA sequences in the sample encode the same CDR3. The chain employs TRBV29-1 and TRBJ1-2; no reliable D call. Germline CDR1 SQVTM, CDR2 ANQGSEA. The CDR3 has 8 residues. V was trimmed by 6 bases and J by 8 bases, leaving 4 bases between them. Here the CDR3 reads CSVGGYTF. CDR3 DNA sequence: TGCAGCGTAGGGGGCTACACCTTC.

J is TRBJ2-3 and V is TRBV7-3; the D gene is possibly TRBD2 (6 bases). CDR1 and CDR2 from the germline V gene are SGHTA and FQGTGA. This CDR3 has 14 residues. Trimming cost V 3 bases and J 6 bases, with 13 bases left between them. CDR3 sequence reads: CASSFSGVVDTQYF. The CDR3 bases are TGTGCCAGCAGCTTTTCGGGAGTCGTTGATACGCAGTATTTT.

The chain has TRBV5-1 and TRBJ1-1; possible D gene TRBD1, 6 bases. The CDR3 sequence is 17 residues long. The germline V and J ends were trimmed by 3 bases and 5 bases, with 23 bases remaining between them. Looked up from germline, CDR1 is SGHRS and CDR2 is YFSETQ. CDR3 coding DNA: TGCGCCAGCAGCTCCCACGCGGGGGGCCAAGTACGTACTGAAGCTTTCTTT. Translating it yields CASSSHAGGQVRTEAFF. Together with reference TRBV5-1 and TRBJ1-1, the CDR3 gives the full variable domain: KAGVTQTPRYLIKTRGQQVTLSCSPISGHRSVSWYQQTPGQGLQFLFEYFSETQRNKGNFPGRFSGRQFSNSRSEMNVSTLELGDSALYLCASSSHAGGQVRTEAFFGQGTRLTVV.

This clone appeared many times. The chain couples TRBV27 to TRBJ2-1, with 14 bases matching TRBD2. Trimming removed 4 bases from V and 7 bases from J; junction bases left unmatched: 6. CDR1 and CDR2 from the germline V gene are MNHEY and SMNVEV (reference sequence). The CDR3 covers 16 residues. CDR3 protein: CASSSIGTSGRNEQFF. The CDR3 nucleotides are TGTGCCAGCAGTTCGATCGGGACTAGCGGGAGAAATGAGCAGTTCTTC.

The chain employs TRBV6-1 and TRBJ2-5, with 7 bases lining up with TRBD1. The CDR3 totals 14 residues. Trimming took 5 bases from V and 4 from J; bases not matched to a gene: 7. Germline V CDR1 and CDR2: MNHNS, SASEGT. CDR3 coding DNA: TGTGCCAGCAGTCGGACAGGTTGGGTAGAGACCCAGTACTTC. It specifies CASSRTGWVETQYF.